A selection of T cell receptor beta chains follows, all from one sample in a study of post-analysis software for immune sequencing data. MiXCR, run by TCRdb on the PCR reads, gives a single entry per CDR3 protein. The table shows about 770,000 distinct CDR3 sequences, with 35% to 55% occurring only once. The sample taken for sequencing was blood. The receptors derive from a girl between 5 and 17 years old with multiple sclerosis. CDR3s include the opening cysteine and the closing phenylalanine or tryptophan.

cdr3_aa v_call
CASSLLRADPTGELFF TRBV7-2
CASSPGAGYTF TRBV12-3/TRBV12-4
CASSLVGLAGGPYDIYNEQFF TRBV5-6
CASRGGLAGAAEQFF TRBV6-2/TRBV6-3
CASSPRGYSYNEQFF TRBV28
CASSFRLAWEYQYF TRBV12-3/TRBV12-4
CASSWDRGGNQPQHF TRBV28
CADPYPGGGRSYNEQFF TRBV27
CASSSEGGVHHEQYF TRBV7-9
CAWSPTRTSWQDTQYF TRBV30
CASSGRIEKLFF TRBV7-9
CASSQDPGRVWDTQYF TRBV14
CASKSSPQETQYF TRBV12-3/TRBV12-4
CASSRGVENYGYTF TRBV6-5
CAGSPSRTGGHEQYF TRBV7-9
CASSYSGWGSSYEQYF TRBV6-2/TRBV6-3
CASSQEQESGANVLTF TRBV4-1
CASSLGRGLSNQPQHF TRBV28